This paragraph reports one T cell receptor (beta chain). The record originates from a study of blood T cell repertoires in COVID-19. Study-level background: Sites across the United States, Italy and Spain contributed samples from acute and convalescent COVID-19.

As handled by the study authors: Amplification from reference gene primers served as the basis for estimated nucleated cell counts. Profiled with immunoSEQ multiplex PCR; TCRdb holds only in-frame clones, not every one. That table gives V, J and clone size, and the DNA gave D and trimming. The table shows under 150,000 clones, with around 84% occurring only once. The junction had 7 bases not matched to a gene; V was cut back by 3 bases and J by 8 bases. CDR1 is SGHTA, CDR2 FQGNSA, per germline. This CDR3 comprises 15 residues. Sequenced sample: peripheral blood. The chain combines TRBV7-2 with TRBJ2-3, with 11 bases identical to TRBD2. The TCR sequence derives from a man aged 40-49 years with acute or convalescent COVID-19. CDR3 sequence: CASSFTSGGGATQYF. The CDR3 nucleotides are TGTGCCAGCAGCTTTACTAGCGGGGGAGGGGCTACGCAGTATTTT.